The rows below give T cell receptor beta chains drawn from one sample of a study of cytomegalovirus exposure and HLA in healthy donors. Some clones are missing from TCRdb's copy, which holds only in-frame ones; the method was immunoSEQ multiplex PCR. The profile shows 120,000 or so clones, approximately 84% of them singletons. Sequencing was carried out using PBMCs. The receptors come from a man aged 45-60 years in good health and CMV-seronegative. The CDR3 runs from the conserved cysteine through the conserved F or W. Size values are once, few and many counts, or a class for expanded clones, and some rows have none.

- | TRBJ2-7 | 14 | TRBV4-1 | CASSQGDSPYEQYF
- | TRBJ2-2 | 15 | TRBV11-3 | CASSPLSGNTGELFF
- | TRBJ2-2 | 14 | TRBV18 | CASSPSGLTGELFF
- | TRBJ2-7 | 15 | TRBV28 | CASSQQRSPGYEQYF
- | TRBJ2-5 | 15 | TRBV11-2 | CASRESGTGEETQYF
- | TRBJ2-2 | 14 | TRBV5-6 | CASSLGLNTGELFF
- | TRBJ1-2 | 14 | TRBV28 | CASRIGQGAGGYTF
- | TRBJ2-6 | 15 | TRBV2 | CARKDREGWANVLTF
few | TRBJ1-1 | 14 | TRBV5-1 | CASSSLGGGQTAFF
- | TRBJ1-2 | 13 | TRBV27 | CASKTRGRKGYTF
- | TRBJ1-5 | 15 | TRBV4-3 | CASSQVGGSNQPQHF
- | TRBJ1-1 | 13 | TRBV25-1 | CATQGVGNTEAFF
- | TRBJ2-1 | 13 | TRBV2 | CASTGGGRNEQFF
few | TRBJ2-3 | 15 | TRBV28 | CASSLIVGTGKFVNF
- | TRBJ2-3 | 15 | TRBV7-9 | CASSYPGQGTDTQYF
- | TRBJ1-5 | 14 | TRBV6-6 | CATSRAASNQPQHF
- | TRBJ1-2 | 15 | TRBV30 | CAWRSLGEGWNGYTF
- | TRBJ2-7 | 13 | TRBV19 | CASSSGTGGEQYF
once | TRBJ2-7 | 10 | TRBV29-1 | CSVARAEQYF
- | TRBJ2-7 | 16 | TRBV10-1 | CASTLGPGTVFREQYF
- | TRBJ1-1 | 15 | TRBV7-8 | CASSSDLPGKSEAFF
- | TRBJ1-2 | 14 | TRBV4-3 | CASSQDGTGYGYTF
few | TRBJ2-7 | 14 | TRBV28 | CASRGTGGPYEQYF
- | TRBJ2-4 | 15 | TRBV19 | CASSAEGARENIQYF
few | TRBJ2-3 | 18 | TRBV7-2 | CASSRNSGGVLGTDTQYF
- | TRBJ2-1 | 16 | TRBV19 | CASRPTGPDPYNEQFF
- | TRBJ2-1 | 15 | TRBV19 | CASSIAAESYNEQFF